This entry features one T cell receptor (beta chain) sequence. What it recognizes is unknown. Unique molecular identifiers were built into the TCRbeta library. MiXCR, applied by TCRdb to the PCR reads, yields one record per CDR3 protein. Of roughly 250,000 distinct CDR3 sequences detected, approximately 8% appear once; the ten largest clones hold less than 8%. This sample was included in a study of T-cell reconstitution after alpha-beta-depleted transplantation in children. Study-wide results and caveats: T-cell counts and diversity at one year following transplant were attributed mainly to newly produced T cells. In some patients, recipient T cells and intrathymic progenitors surviving conditioning explained high day-60 diversity. Several hundred graft clones that had expanded were reportedly the source of alpha-beta T cells about two months after transplant.

The origin of this receptor is a male patient aged 10-17 years who had a stem cell transplant for acute lymphoblastic leukemia, so the T cells may come from the graft donor. Source: PBMCs, mostly from graft donor cells, taken 180 days after TCRalphabeta/CD19-depleted stem cell transplant.

CDR3 sequence (DNA): TGTGCCAGCAGCCAAGAGCGGCGCGAGCAGTTCTTC. This gives the protein CASSQERREQFF. The chain couples TRBV14 to TRBJ2-1; no definite D call. Trimming took 0 bases from V and 10 from J, leaving 7 bases between them. CDR1 is SGHDN and CDR2 is FVKESK in the germline V gene. This CDR3 contains 12 residues.